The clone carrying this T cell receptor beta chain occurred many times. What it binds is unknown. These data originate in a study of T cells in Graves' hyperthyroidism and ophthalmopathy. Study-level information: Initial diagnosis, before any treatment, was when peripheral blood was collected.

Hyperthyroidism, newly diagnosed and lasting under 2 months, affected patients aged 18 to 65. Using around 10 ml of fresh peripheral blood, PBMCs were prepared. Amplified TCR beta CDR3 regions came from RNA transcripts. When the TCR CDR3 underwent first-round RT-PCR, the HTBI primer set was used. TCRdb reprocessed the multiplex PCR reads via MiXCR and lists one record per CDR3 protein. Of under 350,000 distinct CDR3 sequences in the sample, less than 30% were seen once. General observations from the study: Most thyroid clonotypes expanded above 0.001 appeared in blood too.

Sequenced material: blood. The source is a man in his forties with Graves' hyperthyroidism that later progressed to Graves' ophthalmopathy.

This chain's CDR3 is CASNPGQGTYTF. The CDR3 DNA sequence: TGTGCCAGCAATCCGGGACAGGGAACCTACACCTTC. This sequence joins TRBV6-5 and TRBJ1-2, with 9 bases lining up with TRBD1. With 7 bases clipped from V and 10 bases from J, the junction kept 7 bases outside the gene matches. The CDR3 has 12 residues. Germline V gives CDR1 MNHEY, CDR2 SVGAGI.